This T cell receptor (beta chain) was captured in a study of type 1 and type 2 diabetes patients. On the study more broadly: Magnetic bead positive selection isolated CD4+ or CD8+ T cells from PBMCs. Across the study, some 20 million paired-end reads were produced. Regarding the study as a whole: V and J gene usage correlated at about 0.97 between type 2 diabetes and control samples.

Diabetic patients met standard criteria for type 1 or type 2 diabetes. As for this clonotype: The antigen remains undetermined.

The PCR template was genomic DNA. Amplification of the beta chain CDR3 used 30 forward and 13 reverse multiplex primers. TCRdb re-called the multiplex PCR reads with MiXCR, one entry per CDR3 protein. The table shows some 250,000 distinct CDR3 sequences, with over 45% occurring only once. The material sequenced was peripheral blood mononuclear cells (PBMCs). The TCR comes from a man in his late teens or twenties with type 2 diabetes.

CDR3 coding DNA: TGCAGTGCTAGAGATCTAAGGGGTTGGAATGAGCAGTTCTTC. It specifies CSARDLRGWNEQFF. V and J are TRBV20-1 and TRBJ2-1; a weak D match, TRBD1 (5 bases). V was trimmed by 0 bases and J by 7 bases, leaving 13 bases between them. Germline V lookup: CDR1 DFQATT, CDR2 SNEGSKA (reference sequence). This CDR3 is built from 14 residues.